This T cell receptor beta chain was recovered during a study of cytomegalovirus exposure and HLA in healthy donors. Study-wide results and caveats: A later analysis linked a missense variant in DCLRE1C to the trimming of TCR beta V and J genes. More clonal expansion characterized HLA-associated TCR beta chains than equally common others in a later analysis. In a later analysis, TCR association rates varied by HLA locus: DRB1 most, HLA-C fewest. Prediction of most subjects' HLA-A and HLA-B alleles by TCR beta sequences was reportedly accurate.

This clone was seen a handful of times. The antigen remains undetermined. The PCR ran on 60 Vbeta and 13 Jbeta primers. The data were produced by immunoSEQ multiplex PCR, yet TCRdb's version contains in-frame clones alone and is incomplete. The table has over 90,000 clones, 65% to 80% seen once; the top ten hold approximately 14%. What was sequenced was PBMCs. This TCR was recovered from a woman between 70 and 85 years old in good health and CMV-seropositive.

CDR3 loop: CATSPPQGLIYGYTF. The CDR3 DNA is TGTGCCACCAGCCCACCCCAGGGGCTCATCTATGGCTACACCTTC. V usage is TRBV15 and J usage is TRBJ1-2, with D possibly being TRBD1 (6 bases). CDR3 length equals 15 residues. Germline assignment: CDR1 LNHNV and CDR2 YYDKDF (reference sequence). The V gene lost 5 bases and the J gene lost 4 bases, with 17 bases spanning the gap. Full variable domain (rest looked up from reference TRBV15 and TRBJ1-2): DAMVIQNPRYQVTQFGKPVTLSCSQTLNHNVMYWYQQKSSQAPKLLFHYYDKDFNNEADTPDNFQSRRPNTSFCFLDIRSPGLGDTAMYLCATSPPQGLIYGYTFGSGTRLTVV.